Each of the 21 T cell receptor beta chains below was sequenced from the same sample in a study of neurological immune-mediated disorders (dated by TCRdb to between 2018 and 2021). The receptor library was made with 5' RACE. Instrument used: Illumina HiSeq 2500. In TCRdb, the public reads were trimmed at Q25 with fastp and aligned with MiXCR, with productive beta chains retained. Each entry merges the rows of one CDR3 protein and shows their most common DNA and genes. For this sample the table gives some 10,000 distinct CDR3 sequences, of which around a fifth were detected only once. The ten top clones hold approximately 50% of the sample. The sample comprised CD8+ T cells from blood. The receptors shown here come from a woman aged 55-69 years with HTLV-1-associated myelopathy (HAM/TSP).

The chain joins TRBV20-1 to TRBJ1-1, with D possibly TRBD1 on 6 matching bases. Germline assignment: CDR1 DFQATT and CDR2 SNEGSKA (reference sequence). The ends were cut back, 4 bases at V and 14 bases at J, with 32 bases in the middle. The CDR3 loop spans 16 amino acids. The CDR3 here is CSAIHLGGAEYSEDFF. CDR3 bases: TGCAGTGCTATCCACTTGGGGGGGGCTGAATATTCTGAAGACTTCTTT.

This clonotype appeared many times. This chain links TRBV5-5 with TRBJ2-7, with 12 bases aligning to TRBD1. V gave up 2 bases and J gave up 2 bases; unmatched junction bases: 5. CDR3 length: 16 residues. The germline CDR1 and CDR2 sequences are SGHKS and YYEKEE (reference sequence). The CDR3 region is CASSLARDRGPYEQYF. For the CDR3, the DNA is TGTGCCAGCAGCTTAGCTCGGGACAGGGGGCCCTACGAGCAGTACTTC.

Many counts were recorded for this clonotype. The V and J genes are TRBV10-2 and TRBJ2-3, with a tentative D call TRBD2 (6 bases). The V gene lost 8 bases and the J gene lost 3 bases, with 15 bases spanning the gap. The CDR3 is made up of 14 amino acids. Germline V gives CDR1 WSHSY, CDR2 SAAADI. Here the CDR3 reads CASGGSGVTDTQYF. The CDR3 DNA reads TGCGCCAGCGGGGGATCGGGGGTGACAGATACGCAGTATTTT.

This clonotype was seen at least ten times. This chain uses TRBV20-1 with TRBJ2-5; the match to TRBD2 covers 12 bases. The CDR3 covers 14 residues. Unmatched junction bases numbered 4, after V lost 4 bases and J lost 4 bases. CDR1 and CDR2 from the germline V gene are DFQATT and SNEGSKA (reference sequence). CDR3 bases: TGCAGTGCTACTCTAGCGGGGGGGGGAGAGACCCAGTACTTC. This encodes CSATLAGGGETQYF.

This clonotype has a count of ten or more. The rearrangement links TRBV6-5 to TRBJ2-7, with D perhaps matching TRBD1 (6 bases). There are 11 residues in the CDR3. V lost 6 bases and J lost 6, with 9 bases in between. In germline, CDR1 is MNHEY, CDR2 SVGAGI. CDR3 DNA sequence: TGTGCCAGCAGGAGGGGGATCGAGCAGTACTTC. Amino acid sequence: CASRRGIEQYF.

This clonotype was seen repeatedly, ten times or more. The chain couples TRBV20-1 to TRBJ2-2; tentatively, D is TRBD1 (5 bases). V lost 0 bases and J lost 1, with 15 bases in between. The CDR3 sequence is 17 residues long. Germline loops: CDR1 DFQATT, CDR2 SNEGSKA (reference sequence). CDR3 sequence (DNA): TGCAGTGCTAGAGATATCGGCCAGGGCCAGAACACCGGGGAGCTGTTTTTT. Amino acids: CSARDIGQGQNTGELFF.

This clonotype was recorded many times. This chain connects TRBV5-1 to TRBJ2-3, with 8 nucleotides matching TRBD2. V dropped 4 bases and J dropped 5; count of bases not matched to a gene: 9. CDR1 is SGHRS, CDR2 YFSETQ, per germline. There are 15 residues in the CDR3. CDR3 loop: CASSGRGGGLDTQYF. The CDR3 DNA reads as TGCGCCAGCAGCGGCCGGGGGGGCGGCTTAGATACGCAGTATTTT.

At least ten counts were recorded for this clonotype. The genes are TRBV7-9 and TRBJ2-2; 7 nucleotides line up with TRBD2. Trimming at V came to 2 bases and at J to 5 bases, leaving 5 bases not matched to a gene. This CDR3 region has 15 residues. Germline loops: CDR1 SEHNR, CDR2 FQNEAQ (reference sequence). CDR3 bases: TGTGCCAGCAGCTTAACTAGCGTCGGGACCGGGGAGCTGTTTTTT. Translation gives CASSLTSVGTGELFF.

This clonotype was seen repeatedly, ten times or more. In nucleotides, the CDR3 is TGTGCCAGCAGTTTAGTGACAGGTCAGAATGAAAAACTGTTTTTT. It yields the protein CASSLVTGQNEKLFF. V usage is TRBV12-3 or TRBV12-4 and J usage is TRBJ1-4, with D tentatively TRBD1 (6 bases). V was clipped by 1 base and J by 5 bases, with 11 bases between them. This CDR3 spans 15 amino acids.

This clonotype was found many times. The rearrangement joins TRBV29-1 to TRBJ2-3; 8 positions match TRBD1. Trimming cost V 3 bases and J 3 bases; bases outside gene matches: 8. There are 15 residues in the CDR3. Germline V gene sequence: CDR1 SQVTM, CDR2 ANQGSEA. The CDR3 here is CSVDLRGLGTDTQYF. The CDR3 DNA follows: TGCAGCGTTGATCTCAGGGGGCTGGGTACAGATACGCAGTATTTT.

V and J are TRBV12-3 or TRBV12-4 and TRBJ2-1, with a weak D call TRBD2 (6 bases). Trimming left V 11 bases short and J 3 bases short, with 17 bases between. The CDR3 has 14 residues. Here the CDR3 reads CAGTGGGLYNEQFF. The CDR3 DNA sequence: TGTGCCGGCACCGGTGGGGGACTCTACAATGAGCAGTTCTTC.

This clonotype occurred many times. The DNA for the CDR3 is TGTGCCAGCAGTGTACCGGGTCTTACCACCACTGGGGCCAACGTCCTGACTTTC. It specifies CASSVPGLTTTGANVLTF. The chain recombines TRBV25-1 with TRBJ2-6; D gene uncertain. The ends were cut back, 4 bases at V and 2 bases at J, with 18 bases in the middle. Germline V lookup: CDR1 MGHDK, CDR2 SYGVNS. The CDR3 totals 18 residues. Based on the CDR3 plus reference TRBV25-1 and TRBJ2-6, the full variable domain is EADIYQTPRYLVIGTGKKITLECSQTMGHDKMYWYQQDPGMELHLIHYSYGVNSTEKGDLSSESTVSRIRTEHFPLTLESARPSHTSQYLCASSVPGLTTTGANVLTFGAGSRLTVL.

This clonotype has ten or more counts. The chain has TRBV7-8 and TRBJ2-1, with TRBD2 matching 7 bases. V dropped 2 bases and J dropped 7; count of bases not matched to a gene: 8. CDR3 length equals 15 residues. Germline CDR1 reads SGHVS; CDR2 reads FQNEAQ. The CDR3 bases are TGTGCCAGCAGCTTACAGTCGGGGGGAAAAAATGAGCAGTTCTTC. It codes for CASSLQSGGKNEQFF.

The sample holds many counts of this clonotype. The DNA of the CDR3 is TGCAGTGCTACCAAACGAGACAGGGAAACAAACACTGAAGCTTTCTTT. Translated: CSATKRDRETNTEAFF. The chain carries TRBV20-1 and TRBJ1-1; 7 nucleotides line up with TRBD1. Germline V gives CDR1 DFQATT, CDR2 SNEGSKA (reference sequence). J lost 2 bases, V lost 4 bases, and 13 bases had no gene match. CDR3 size: 16 residues.

This clonotype was observed at least ten times. The chain recombines TRBV4-1 with TRBJ2-5, with TRBD1 identical over 7 bases. CDR1 MGHRA and CDR2 YSYEKL come from the germline V gene. V dropped 4 bases and J dropped 3; count of bases not matched to a gene: 14. CDR3 length: 17 residues. The CDR3, as DNA: TGCGCCAGCAGCCCATACCCCCCTCGGGACAGAAAAGAGACCCAGTACTTC. Translation: CASSPYPPRDRKETQYF.

At least ten counts were recorded for this clonotype. This CDR3 reads CASSLWTGGEETQYF. In DNA, the CDR3 is TGTGCCAGCAGCTTATGGACAGGGGGCGAGGAGACCCAGTACTTC. The rearrangement uses TRBV11-2 and TRBJ2-5, with TRBD1 matching over 11 bases. The CDR3 has 15 residues. Germline CDR1 SGHAT, CDR2 FQNNGV. V was clipped by 2 bases and J by 5 bases; unmatched bases: 4.

This clonotype has ten or more counts. The genes are TRBV6-7 and TRBJ1-6; TRBD1 agrees at 7 bases. TRBV6-7 is designated an ORF whose function remains uncertain. The CDR3 totals 13 residues. The V segment lost 10 bases and the J segment 7 bases; nucleotides outside the gene matches: 7. DNA of the CDR3: TGTGCCAAGCAACAGGGGCAAAATTCACCCCTCCACTTT. This encodes CAKQQGQNSPLHF.

This clonotype has ten or more counts. J is TRBJ2-7 and V is TRBV7-6, with D possibly matching TRBD2 (6 bases). CDR1 is SGHVS, CDR2 FNYEAQ, per germline. The CDR3 length is 14 residues. V was pared by 1 base and J by 1 base, with 8 bases between. The CDR3: CASSLVGGSYEQYF. CDR3 bases: TGTGCCAGCAGCTTAGTGGGAGGTTCCTACGAGCAGTACTTC.

This clonotype was seen repeatedly, ten times or more. The genes are TRBV6-1 and TRBJ1-2, with D possibly matching TRBD1 (5 bases). With 0 bases removed from V and 4 bases from J, the gap between germline ends came to 15 bases. Germline-derived CDR1 and CDR2 are MNHNS and SASEGT. CDR3 length: 16 amino acids. Here the CDR3 reads CASSEATRDLFYGYTF. Here the CDR3 DNA reads TGTGCCAGCAGTGAAGCGACGAGGGACTTATTCTATGGCTACACCTTC.

In its sample, this clonotype was seen many times. The rearrangement joins TRBV9 to TRBJ2-7; 9 bases are a match to TRBD1. Per the germline V gene, CDR1 is SGDLS and CDR2 is YYNGEE. This CDR3 has 19 residues. Losses at the gene ends were 0 bases for V and 1 base for J; bases not matched to a gene: 14. CDR3 sequence: CASSVAALPGTGLSYEQYF. The CDR3 bases are TGTGCCAGCAGCGTAGCCGCGCTCCCGGGGACAGGGCTTTCCTACGAGCAGTACTTC.

This clonotype has ten or more counts. This chain uses TRBV2 with TRBJ2-3; 9 bases match TRBD2. The ends lost 7 bases at V and 2 bases at J; junction bases unmatched: 10. This CDR3 contains 16 residues. Germline-derived CDR1 and CDR2 are SNHLY and FYNNEI. The CDR3 here is CASMRLAGIITDTQYF. As DNA, the CDR3 is TGTGCCAGCATGAGGCTAGCGGGGATCATCACAGATACGCAGTATTTT.